This T cell receptor beta chain originates from a study of control samples from healthy donors and cancer patients. The germline V gene has CDR1 SEHNR and CDR2 FQNEAQ (reference sequence). This CDR3 comprises 15 residues. The ends were cut back, 4 bases at V and 6 bases at J, with 13 bases in the middle. In its sample, this clone was seen a few times. Some clones are missing from TCRdb's copy, which holds only in-frame ones; the method was immunoSEQ multiplex PCR. Among about 130,000 clones, over 90% were seen once, and the ten largest hold 13% to 15%. The chain is built from TRBV7-9 and TRBJ1-6; D remains ambiguous. The receptor's source is a man aged 60-69 years with colorectal cancer. The specimen sequenced was PBMCs. CDR3 sequence reads: CASSSDPRGNSPLHF. CDR3 coding DNA: TGTGCCAGCAGCTCCGACCCCCGAGGTAATTCACCCCTCCACTTT.